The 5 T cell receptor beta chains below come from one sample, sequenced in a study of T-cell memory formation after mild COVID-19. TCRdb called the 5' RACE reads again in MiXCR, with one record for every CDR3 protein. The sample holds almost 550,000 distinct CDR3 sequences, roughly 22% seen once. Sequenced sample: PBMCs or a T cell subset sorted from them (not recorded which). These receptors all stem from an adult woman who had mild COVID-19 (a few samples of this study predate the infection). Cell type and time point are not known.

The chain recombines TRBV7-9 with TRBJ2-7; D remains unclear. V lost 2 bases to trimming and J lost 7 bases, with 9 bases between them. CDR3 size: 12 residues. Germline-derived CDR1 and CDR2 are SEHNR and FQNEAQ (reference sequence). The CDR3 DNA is TGTGCCAGCAGCTTAAAGAGTCTAGAGCAGTACTTC. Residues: CASSLKSLEQYF.

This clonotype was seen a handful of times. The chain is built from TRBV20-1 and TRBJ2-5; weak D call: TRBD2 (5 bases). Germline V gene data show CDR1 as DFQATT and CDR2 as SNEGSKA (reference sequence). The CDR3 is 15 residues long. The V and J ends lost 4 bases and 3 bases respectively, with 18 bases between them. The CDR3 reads CSANPLRRDKETQYF. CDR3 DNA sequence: TGCAGTGCTAACCCTCTGCGTCGGGATAAAGAGACCCAGTACTTC.

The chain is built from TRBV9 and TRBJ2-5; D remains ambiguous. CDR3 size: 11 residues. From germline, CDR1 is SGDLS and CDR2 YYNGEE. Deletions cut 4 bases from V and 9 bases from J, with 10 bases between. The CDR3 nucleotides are TGTGCCAGCAGCTCATCAGGCGCCCAGTACTTC. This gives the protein CASSSSGAQYF. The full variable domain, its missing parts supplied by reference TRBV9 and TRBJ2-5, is DSGVTQTPKHLITATGQRVTLRCSPRSGDLSVYWYQQSLDQGLQFLIQYYNGEERAKGNILERFSAQQFPDLHSELNLSSLELGDSALYFCASSSSGAQYFGPGTRLLVL.

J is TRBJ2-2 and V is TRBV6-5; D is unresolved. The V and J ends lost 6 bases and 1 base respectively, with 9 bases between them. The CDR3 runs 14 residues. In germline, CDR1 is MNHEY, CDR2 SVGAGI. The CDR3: CASRKTWNTGELFF. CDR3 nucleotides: TGTGCCAGCAGAAAGACTTGGAACACCGGGGAGCTGTTTTTT.

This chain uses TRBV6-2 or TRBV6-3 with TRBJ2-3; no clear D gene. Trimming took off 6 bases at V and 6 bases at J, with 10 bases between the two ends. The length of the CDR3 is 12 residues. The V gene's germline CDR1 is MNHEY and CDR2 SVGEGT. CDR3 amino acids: CASSQTSDTQYF. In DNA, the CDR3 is TGTGCCAGCAGCCAGACTTCGGATACGCAGTATTTT.